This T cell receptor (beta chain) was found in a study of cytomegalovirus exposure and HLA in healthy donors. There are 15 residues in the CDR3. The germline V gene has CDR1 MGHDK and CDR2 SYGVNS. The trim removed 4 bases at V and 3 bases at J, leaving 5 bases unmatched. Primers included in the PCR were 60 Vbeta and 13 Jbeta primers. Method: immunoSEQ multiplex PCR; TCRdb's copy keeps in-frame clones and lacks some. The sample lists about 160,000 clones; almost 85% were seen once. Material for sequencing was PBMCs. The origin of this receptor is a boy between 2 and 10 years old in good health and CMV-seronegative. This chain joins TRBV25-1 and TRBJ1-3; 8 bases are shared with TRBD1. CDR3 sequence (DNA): TGTGCCAGCAGTGTACAGGGGGTATATGGAAACACCATATATTTT. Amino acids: CASSVQGVYGNTIYF.